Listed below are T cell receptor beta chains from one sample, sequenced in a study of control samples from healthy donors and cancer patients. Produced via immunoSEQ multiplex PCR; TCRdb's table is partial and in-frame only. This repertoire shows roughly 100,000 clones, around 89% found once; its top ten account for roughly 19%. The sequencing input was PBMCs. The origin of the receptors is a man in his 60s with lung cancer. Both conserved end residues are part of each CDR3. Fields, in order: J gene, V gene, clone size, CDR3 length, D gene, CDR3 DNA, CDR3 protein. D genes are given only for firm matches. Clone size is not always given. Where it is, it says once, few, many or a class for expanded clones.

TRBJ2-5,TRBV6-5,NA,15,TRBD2,TGTGCCAGCAGTCGTTTAGCGGGGGCCCAAGAGACCCAGTACTTC,CASSRLAGAQETQYF
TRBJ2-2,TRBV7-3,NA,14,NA,TGTGCCAGCAGCCAAATACTGAACACCGGGGAGCTGTTTTTT,CASSQILNTGELFF
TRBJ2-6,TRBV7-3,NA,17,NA,TGTGCCAGCAGTCGAGCAGGGCCTCTCTCTGGGGCCAACGTCCTGACTTTC,CASSRAGPLSGANVLTF
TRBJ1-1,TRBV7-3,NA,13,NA,TGTGCCAGCAGCCTCCTACAGAACACTGAAGCTTTCTTT,CASSLLQNTEAFF
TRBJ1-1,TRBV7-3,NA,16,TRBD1,TGTGCCAGCAGCTTCGGACAGGGCGAGGGGTACACTGAAGCTTTCTTT,CASSFGQGEGYTEAFF
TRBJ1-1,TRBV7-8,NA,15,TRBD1,TGTGCCAGCAGCCCGGGACAGATCATGAACACTGAAGCTTTCTTT,CASSPGQIMNTEAFF
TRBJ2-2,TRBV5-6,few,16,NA,TGTGCCAGCAGCGCGGCAGGGGTGGGGAACACCGGGGAGCTGTTTTTT,CASSAAGVGNTGELFF
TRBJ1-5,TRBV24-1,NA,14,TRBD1,TGTGCCACCGCGGACAGGGGGAGCAATCAGCCCCAGCATTTT,CATADRGSNQPQHF
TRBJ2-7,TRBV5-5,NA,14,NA,TGTGCCAGCAGCTTGGAAGGGGTCTCCTACGAGCAGTACTTC,CASSLEGVSYEQYF
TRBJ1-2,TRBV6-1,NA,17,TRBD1,TGTGCCAGCAGTGAAGCGCCCAGGGGGCAGTTTAACTATGGCTACACCTTC,CASSEAPRGQFNYGYTF
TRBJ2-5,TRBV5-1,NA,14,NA,TGCGCCAGCAGCTTGGACACGGTCCAAGAGACCCAGTACTTC,CASSLDTVQETQYF
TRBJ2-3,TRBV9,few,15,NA,TGTGCCAGCAGCGTAGGCAGGGTGAGCACAGATACGCAGTATTTT,CASSVGRVSTDTQYF
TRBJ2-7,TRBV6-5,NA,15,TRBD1,TGTGCCAGCAGCCCCTTCTCCGGGACAGGATACGAGCAGTACTTC,CASSPFSGTGYEQYF
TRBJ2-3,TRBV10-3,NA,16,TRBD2,TGTGCCATCAGTGGGACTAGCGGGGCTACCACAGATACGCAGTATTTT,CAISGTSGATTDTQYF
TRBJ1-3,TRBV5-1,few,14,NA,TGCGCCAGCAGCCCCGGGGCCTCAGGAAACACCATATATTTT,CASSPGASGNTIYF
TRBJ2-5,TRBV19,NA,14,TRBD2,TGTGCCAGTAGTAGCGGGGGGGACCAGGAGACCCAGTACTTC,CASSSGGDQETQYF
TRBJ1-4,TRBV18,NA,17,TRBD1,TGTGCCAGCTCGCCCGGGACAGGGGCCTCGGTGGGTGAAAAACTGTTTTTT,CASSPGTGASVGEKLFF